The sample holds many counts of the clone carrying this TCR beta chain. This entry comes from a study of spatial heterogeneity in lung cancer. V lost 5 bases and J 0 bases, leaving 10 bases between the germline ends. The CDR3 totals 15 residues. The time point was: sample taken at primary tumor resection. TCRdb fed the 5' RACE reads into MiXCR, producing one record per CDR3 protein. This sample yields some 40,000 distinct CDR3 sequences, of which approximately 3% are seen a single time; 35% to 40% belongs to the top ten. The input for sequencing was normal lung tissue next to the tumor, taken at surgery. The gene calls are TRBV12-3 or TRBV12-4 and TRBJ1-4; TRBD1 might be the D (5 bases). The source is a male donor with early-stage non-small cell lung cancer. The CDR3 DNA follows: TGTGCCAGCAGTCCGCTGACAGCAACTAATGAAAAACTGTTTTTT. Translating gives CASSPLTATNEKLFF.